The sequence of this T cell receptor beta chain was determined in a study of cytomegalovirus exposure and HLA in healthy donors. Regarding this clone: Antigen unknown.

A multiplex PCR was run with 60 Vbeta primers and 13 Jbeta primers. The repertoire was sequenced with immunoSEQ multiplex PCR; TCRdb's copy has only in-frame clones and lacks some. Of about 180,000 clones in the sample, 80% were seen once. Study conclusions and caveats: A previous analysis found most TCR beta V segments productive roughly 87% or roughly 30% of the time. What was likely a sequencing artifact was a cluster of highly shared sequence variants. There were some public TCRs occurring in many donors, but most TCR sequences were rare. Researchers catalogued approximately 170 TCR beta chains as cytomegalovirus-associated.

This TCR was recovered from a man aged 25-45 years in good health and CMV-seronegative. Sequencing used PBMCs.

CDR3 loop: CASNDRPPGSGANVLTF. The CDR3 nucleotides are TGTGCCAGCAATGACAGGCCTCCCGGCTCTGGGGCCAACGTCCTGACTTTC. This rearrangement joins TRBV28 to TRBJ2-6; D is perhaps TRBD1 (6 bases). Germline V gene sequence: CDR1 MDHEN, CDR2 SYDVKM. Trimming pared 7 bases from V and 0 bases from J, leaving 16 bases between. The CDR3 runs 17 residues.